The 26 T cell receptor beta chains listed next were all sequenced from one sample in a study of vaccination effects on CD4 cells after COVID-19 (dated by TCRdb to the early 2020s). Antigen specificity for these receptors is unknown. Preparation of the library involved the immunoSEQ multiplex PCR assay. The immuneACCESS repertoire file appears here via TCRdb, limited to in-frame rearrangements. These files lack a portion of the clones; in checked studies, under half of the deficit traces to unresolved V genes, and the cause of the others is not known. Within this sample are approximately 70,000 clones, with around 79% of them counted one time only. The top ten clonotypes cover just under 3% of the sample. In the ViraFEST assay, PBMC were stimulated with viral peptide pools, and TCR sequencing was then used to find antigen-specific CD4+ T cell clonotypes based on their expansion. After less than 13 days of culture, CD4+ T cells were isolated with the EasySep CD4+ T cell isolation kit. Healthy vaccine recipients had no prior SARS-CoV-2 infection, confirmed by negative nucleocapsid antibodies before and after vaccination.

The material was CD4+ T cells from PBMCs cultured with HCoV-NL63 spike peptides, obtained before COVID-19 vaccination. What this sample's cell subset or site label stands for: HCoV-NL63 spike overlapping peptide pool stimulation. These receptors were obtained from a human donor who received a COVID-19 vaccine.

As regards this clone: The sample contains more than one DNA sequence encoding this CDR3. For the CDR3, the DNA is TGTGCCAGCTCCCGCGACAGGGAGAATTCACCCCTCCACTTT. Protein product: CASSRDRENSPLHF. The rearrangement uses TRBV18 and TRBJ1-6; 7 bases agree with TRBD1. CDR1 is KGHSH, CDR2 LQKENI, per germline. This CDR3 region has 14 residues. The J segment lost 7 bases and the V segment lost 6 bases, leaving 6 bases of the junction unmatched.

The count of this clone is one. This rearrangement joins TRBV11-2 to TRBJ2-1, with D possibly TRBD1 on 6 matching bases. V lost 8 bases and J lost 7, with 12 bases in between. This CDR3 is built from 12 residues. From germline, CDR1 is SGHAT and CDR2 FQNNGV. The CDR3 loop is CASRKGGNEQFF. For the CDR3, the DNA is TGTGCCAGCCGAAAAGGGGGAAATGAGCAGTTCTTC.

The chain recombines TRBV2 with TRBJ1-1, with D possibly matching TRBD1 (5 bases). The length of the CDR3 is 13 residues. V was cut by 5 bases and J by 10 bases, with 17 bases left in between. Germline V gives CDR1 SNHLY, CDR2 FYNNEI. The CDR3 sequence is CASSPSGMGGAFF. As DNA, the CDR3 is TGTGCCAGCAGTCCTTCCGGGATGGGGGGAGCTTTCTTT.

This chain uses TRBV6-4 with TRBJ2-3; D is uncertain. Per the germline V gene, CDR1 is MRHNA and CDR2 is SNTAGT. The CDR3 is 16 amino acids. The V end lost 2 bases, the J end lost 4 bases, and 16 bases lay between the germline ends. The DNA for the CDR3 is TGTGCCAGCAGTGACCACCTCACGATCCCCCCAGATACGCAGTATTTT. Protein product: CASSDHLTIPPDTQYF.

This clone has a handful of counts. V gene TRBV6-5 combines with J gene TRBJ1-2, with no clear D. V was cut by 2 bases and J by 4 bases, with 14 bases left in between. CDR1 and CDR2 (germline): MNHEY, SVGAGI. This CDR3 is 15 amino acids long. CDR3 sequence: CASSYREQWTYGYTF. The CDR3 DNA sequence: TGTGCCAGCAGTTACCGGGAACAGTGGACCTATGGCTACACCTTC.

V and J are TRBV7-3 and TRBJ2-2, with a weak D call TRBD1 (5 bases). This CDR3 spans 15 amino acids. Germline V gene lookup returns CDR1 SGHTA and CDR2 FQGTGA. V was clipped by 3 bases and J by 2 bases, with 10 bases between them. The CDR3 nucleotides read TGTGCCAGCAGCTTGTTAGGACAAAACACCGGGGAGCTGTTTTTT. Residues: CASSLLGQNTGELFF.

The chain links TRBV5-1 to TRBJ1-1; 7 nucleotides agree with TRBD1. This CDR3 has 18 residues. The germline V gene has CDR1 SGHRS and CDR2 YFSETQ. The junction had 19 bases not matched to a gene; V was cut back by 0 bases and J by 8 bases. The CDR3 DNA reads as TGCGCCAGCAGCTTGGCCCCCGGACAGGTAGTACAGGCAGAGGAAGCTTTCTTT. Translation: CASSLAPGQVVQAEEAFF. Filled out from reference TRBV5-1 and TRBJ1-1, the complete variable domain reads KAGVTQTPRYLIKTRGQQVTLSCSPISGHRSVSWYQQTPGQGLQFLFEYFSETQRNKGNFPGRFSGRQFSNSRSEMNVSTLELGDSALYLCASSLAPGQVVQAEEAFFGQGTRLTVV.

The gene calls are TRBV11-3 and TRBJ2-1; TRBD2 matches at 11 bases. J lost 6 bases, V lost 1 base, and 2 bases had no gene match. The CDR3 is 15 amino acids. Germline CDR1 reads SGHNT; CDR2 reads YENEEA. The CDR3 bases are TGTGCCAGCAGCTTAGGGGGACTAGCGGCCAATGAGCAGTTCTTC. This translates into CASSLGGLAANEQFF. Using reference TRBV11-3 and TRBJ2-1 for the parts outside the CDR3, the full variable domain is EAGVVQSPRYKIIEKKQPVAFWCNPISGHNTLYWYLQNLGQGPELLIRYENEEAVDDSQLPKDRFSAERLKGVDSTLKIQPAELGDSAVYLCASSLGGLAANEQFFGPGTRLTVL.

The chain joins TRBV18 to TRBJ2-3; D gene uncertain. The CDR3 covers 15 residues. CDR1 and CDR2 (germline): KGHSH, LQKENI. The V end was cut by 4 bases, the J end by 2 bases, with 13 bases between. Here the CDR3 DNA reads TGTGCCAGCTCACTTTCAGTCTCACACACAGATACGCAGTATTTT. This translates into CASSLSVSHTDTQYF.

The chain recombines TRBV5-3 with TRBJ2-7; 9 bases map to TRBD1. TRBV5-3 has ORF status, its function being uncertain. Germline trimming cut 5 bases from V and 4 bases from J; bases unmatched to any gene: 16. The CDR3 extends over 17 amino acids. The CDR3 loop reads CARRPGTGINDRYEQYV. Written as DNA, the CDR3 is TGTGCCAGAAGGCCCGGGACAGGGATAAATGATAGGTACGAGCAGTACGTC.

The rearrangement joins TRBV5-1 to TRBJ2-2; possible D gene TRBD1, 6 bases. V was pared by 1 base and J by 3 bases, with 13 bases between. Germline V lookup: CDR1 SGHRS, CDR2 YFSETQ. This CDR3 comprises 16 residues. CDR3 DNA sequence: TGCGCCAGCAGCTTGTACAGGGAAGGTCACACCGGGGAGCTGTTTTTT. Translating it yields CASSLYREGHTGELFF.

This rearrangement joins TRBV10-2 to TRBJ1-5, with 8 bases identical to TRBD1. The CDR3 is made up of 15 amino acids. With V trimmed by 6 bases and J by 9 bases, 13 bases remained unmatched. From germline, CDR1 is WSHSY and CDR2 SAAADI. The CDR3 region has the DNA TGCGCCAGCAGACAGGGACAGGCCCCTCTCGGGCCCCAGCATTTT. It translates to CASRQGQAPLGPQHF.

This chain joins TRBV5-4 and TRBJ2-2; weak D call: TRBD1 (5 bases). Germline V CDR1 and CDR2: SGHNT, YYREEE (reference sequence). The CDR3 runs to 15 residues. The V and J ends lost 3 bases and 1 base respectively, with 10 bases between them. DNA for the CDR3: TGTGCCAGCAGCTCACGCAGGGAGAACACCGGGGAGCTGTTTTTT. Residues: CASSSRRENTGELFF.

The V call is TRBV28, the J call TRBJ2-1, with D perhaps TRBD1 (6 bases). The CDR3 has 15 residues. Looked up from germline, CDR1 is MDHEN and CDR2 is SYDVKM. V lost 4 bases and J 0 bases, leaving 10 bases between the germline ends. The CDR3 sequence: CASSYSQGSYNEQFF. The CDR3 bases are TGTGCCAGCAGTTACTCACAGGGCTCCTACAATGAGCAGTTCTTC.

The rearrangement joins TRBV5-1 to TRBJ1-2; D is ambiguous. Germline V lookup: CDR1 SGHRS, CDR2 YFSETQ. V dropped 2 bases and J dropped 6 bases, with 20 bases sitting between them. This CDR3 comprises 16 residues. CDR3 sequence (DNA): TGCGCCAGCAGCTTTTTAGTAGCGACGGCCGGGGATGGCTACACCTTC. Amino acids: CASSFLVATAGDGYTF.

The chain employs TRBV11-1 and TRBJ2-5; 7 nucleotides match TRBD1. With V trimmed by 4 bases and J by 5 bases, 10 bases remained unmatched. Germline assignment: CDR1 SGHAT and CDR2 FQDESV (reference sequence). The CDR3 has 15 residues. CDR3 sequence: CASSSRDSREETQYF. CDR3 coding DNA: TGTGCCAGCAGCTCTCGGGACAGCAGAGAGGAGACCCAGTACTTC.

V and J are TRBV28 and TRBJ1-1; D might be TRBD1 (6 bases). The CDR3 loop spans 16 amino acids. Trimming took 4 bases from V and 2 from J, leaving 17 bases between them. Germline CDR1 MDHEN, CDR2 SYDVKM. The CDR3 DNA is TGTGCCAGCAGTTCATCAACCCAACAGGGAAACACTGAAGCTTTCTTT. Residues: CASSSSTQQGNTEAFF.

This chain joins TRBV7-3 and TRBJ2-5, with 13 bases that match TRBD2. The trim removed 5 bases at V and 11 bases at J, leaving 8 bases unmatched. This CDR3 region has 14 residues. Germline lookup yields CDR1 SGHTA and CDR2 FQGTGA. This chain's CDR3 is CASSDTSGGALQYF. The CDR3 DNA is TGTGCCAGCAGCGATACTAGCGGGGGGGCCTTGCAGTACTTC.

This chain uses TRBV5-5 with TRBJ1-1; D not resolved. The CDR3 spans 15 residues. Deletions cut 4 bases from V and 0 bases from J, with 13 bases between. Germline-derived CDR1 and CDR2 are SGHKS and YYEKEE (reference sequence). CDR3 sequence: CASSLLSALNTEAFF. The CDR3 region has the DNA TGTGCCAGCAGCCTGTTATCGGCTTTGAACACTGAAGCTTTCTTT. The whole variable domain, remainder taken from reference TRBV5-5 and TRBJ1-1, is DAGVTQSPTHLIKTRGQQVTLRCSPISGHKSVSWYQQVLGQGPQFIFQYYEKEERGRGNFPDRFSARQFPNYSSELNVNALLLGDSALYLCASSLLSALNTEAFFGQGTRLTVV.

V gene TRBV21-1 combines with J gene TRBJ2-7; the table gives TRBD1 as D, unverified against the DNA. TRBV21-1 is a pseudogene segment. The CDR3 is 14 amino acids. This CDR3 reads CASTRTGGPYEQYV. In DNA, the CDR3 is TGTGCCAGCACCCGGACAGGGGGGCCCTACGAGCAGTACGTC.

This sequence joins TRBV7-9 and TRBJ2-2; 10 positions agree with TRBD1. CDR3 length: 15 residues. From germline, CDR1 is SEHNR and CDR2 FQNEAQ (reference sequence). The J segment lost 3 bases and the V segment lost 4 bases, leaving 2 bases of the junction unmatched. The CDR3, as DNA: TGTGCCAGCAGCTGGGACAGGGGTGACACCGGGGAGCTGTTTTTT. It codes for CASSWDRGDTGELFF.

The rearrangement links TRBV7-2 to TRBJ1-3, with D uncertain. V was trimmed by 6 bases and J by 0 bases, leaving 15 bases between them. From germline, CDR1 is SGHTA and CDR2 FQGNSA. CDR3 size: 16 residues. The CDR3 loop is CASSSSNRISGNTIYF. For the CDR3, the DNA is TGTGCCAGCAGTTCATCGAACAGAATCTCTGGAAACACCATATATTTT.

The chain has TRBV4-3 and TRBJ2-3, with D unclear. V was pared by 3 bases and J by 4 bases, with 11 bases between. Germline V CDR1 and CDR2: LGHNA, YSLEER. The CDR3 loop spans 14 amino acids. CDR3 loop: CASSHKTSPDTQYF. The CDR3 nucleotides read TGCGCCAGCAGCCACAAAACGAGCCCAGATACGCAGTATTTT.

The chain has TRBV15 and TRBJ1-6; D remains ambiguous. Germline CDR1 is LNHNV and CDR2 is YYDKDF (reference sequence). Deletions cut 1 base from V and 11 bases from J, with 12 bases between. This CDR3 has 14 amino acids. CDR3 in amino acids: CATSRVSDGAPLHF. In nucleotides, the CDR3 is TGTGCCACCAGCAGAGTATCCGACGGGGCACCCCTCCACTTT.

The chain recombines TRBV5-8 with TRBJ2-3; 11 bases map to TRBD2. There are 14 residues in the CDR3. Germline CDR1 SGHTS, CDR2 YDEGEE. V was clipped by 8 bases and J by 4 bases; unmatched bases: 6. CDR3 sequence reads: CASPTSGGADTQYF. CDR3 in DNA: TGTGCCAGTCCTACTAGCGGGGGCGCAGATACGCAGTATTTT.

This clone was seen a single time. This rearrangement joins TRBV5-5 to TRBJ2-3; 8 positions match TRBD2. The CDR3 is made up of 16 amino acids. Germline V gene data show CDR1 as SGHKS and CDR2 as YYEKEE (reference sequence). After removal of 3 bases from V and 1 base from J, the junction contained 7 bases not matched to a gene. CDR3 sequence: CASSSGASGRTDTQYF. The DNA for the CDR3 is TGTGCCAGCAGCTCGGGGGCTAGCGGGCGCACAGATACGCAGTATTTT.